These T cell receptor beta chains were read from a single sample in a study of pediatric ulcerative colitis. Using immunoSEQ multiplex PCR, the repertoire was profiled, and TCRdb retains in-frame clones only, with some absent. The repertoire consists of about 40,000 clones, with roughly 71% occurring once and the leading ten covering around 7.8%. Sequencing input: gut tissue. These receptor sequences come from a boy under 18 with severe ulcerative colitis. CDR3s include the opening cysteine and the closing phenylalanine or tryptophan. Each record gives: V gene, J gene, D gene, clone size, CDR3 protein, CDR3 DNA. D genes are given only for firm matches. Not all rows give a size; the values are once, few, many and, for expanded clones, a class.

>TRBV9|TRBJ1-4|TRBD1|.
CASSVGARDRGGEKLFF
TGTGCCAGCAGCGTAGGTGCCCGGGACAGGGGAGGAGAAAAACTGTTTTTT
>TRBV11-2|TRBJ1-2|TRBD1|.
CASSSNSGTGGYTF
TGTGCCAGCAGCTCGAACTCCGGGACAGGGGGGTACACCTTC
>TRBV5-1|TRBJ2-7|.|.
CASSLGLEGVYEQYF
TGCGCCAGCAGCTTGGGGTTGGAGGGGGTTTACGAGCAGTACTTC
>TRBV19|TRBJ1-6|TRBD1|.
CASRLTGGARAPLHF
TGTGCCAGTAGACTGACAGGGGGCGCGCGGGCACCCCTCCACTTT
>TRBV7-2|TRBJ2-1|.|.
CASSLAEWIYNEQFF
TGTGCCAGCAGCTTAGCCGAGTGGATCTACAATGAGCAGTTCTTC
>TRBV11-2|TRBJ1-2|TRBD1|.
CASSLEQGVDGYTF
TGTGCCAGCAGCTTAGAGCAGGGGGTAGATGGCTACACCTTC
>TRBV7-7|TRBJ2-3|TRBD2|.
CASSSGLAVSDTQYF
TGTGCTAGCAGCTCTGGACTAGCGGTTTCAGATACGCAGTATTTT
>TRBV29-1|TRBJ2-1|.|.
CSVKQNNEQFF
TGCAGCGTTAAACAGAACAATGAGCAGTTCTTC
>TRBV6-5|TRBJ2-1|.|.
CASSLLGVNEQFF
TGTGCCAGCAGTCTCCTCGGAGTGAATGAGCAGTTCTTC
>TRBV13|TRBJ2-6|.|.
CASSLLVPSGANVLTF
TGTGCCAGCAGCTTACTGGTTCCCTCTGGGGCCAACGTCCTGACTTTC
>TRBV7-3|TRBJ2-3|.|.
CASSLGGTDTQYF
TGTGCCAGCAGCTTAGGCGGGACAGATACGCAGTATTTT
>TRBV2|TRBJ1-2|.|.
CASNGEGEWRGYTF
TGTGCCAGCAACGGCGAGGGGGAGTGGAGGGGCTACACCTTC
>TRBV25-1|TRBJ2-3|TRBD2|.
CASSSSGVLTDTQYF
TGTGCCAGCAGTTCTAGCGGGGTCCTCACAGATACGCAGTATTTT
>TRBV2|TRBJ2-7|.|.
CASRRGRTYEQYF
TGTGCCAGCCGAAGGGGCAGAACCTACGAGCAGTACTTC
>TRBV18|TRBJ1-2|.|medium-sized
CASSPSDSRGYTF
TGTGCCAGCTCACCGTCCGATTCGAGGGGCTACACCTTC
>TRBV5-6|TRBJ2-2|TRBD1|.
CASSFYGQGAATGELFF
TGTGCCAGCAGCTTTTATGGACAGGGGGCTGCTACCGGGGAGCTGTTTTTT
>TRBV9|TRBJ2-5|.|.
CASSVQGIGKETQYF
TGTGCCAGCAGCGTACAGGGGATCGGAAAAGAGACCCAGTACTTC
>TRBV10-3|TRBJ1-5|.|.
CAIGSDENQPQHF
TGTGCCATCGGATCAGATGAAAATCAGCCCCAGCATTTT
>TRBV5-1|TRBJ1-1|TRBD1|.
CASSLEQGVIDTEAFF
TGCGCCAGCAGCTTAGAACAGGGGGTGATAGACACTGAAGCTTTCTTT
>TRBV7-6|TRBJ2-7|.|.
CASSLEWQSHEQYF
TGTGCCAGCAGCTTAGAGTGGCAGTCCCACGAGCAGTACTTC
>TRBV5-4|TRBJ1-1|.|.
CASSLGQGRTEAFF
TGTGCCAGCAGCTTGGGGCAGGGGCGTACTGAAGCTTTCTTT
>TRBV28|TRBJ2-7|TRBD2|.
CASSWGLAGENRSYEQYF
TGTGCCAGCAGTTGGGGACTAGCGGGGGAAAATCGCTCCTACGAGCAGTACTTC
>TRBV7-9|TRBJ1-1|.|.
CASSRTANTEAFF
TGTGCCAGCAGCAGAACAGCGAACACTGAAGCTTTCTTT
>TRBV19|TRBJ1-1|TRBD1|.
CASSVQGLPEAFF
TGTGCCAGTAGTGTACAGGGGCTCCCTGAAGCTTTCTTT
>TRBV9|TRBJ1-2|.|.
CASSVEQGRGGYTF
TGTGCCAGCAGCGTAGAACAGGGACGTGGTGGCTACACCTTC
>TRBV9|TRBJ2-2|.|.
CASSLIGTSNTGELFF
TGTGCCAGCAGCCTTATAGGGACTTCTAACACCGGGGAGCTGTTTTTT